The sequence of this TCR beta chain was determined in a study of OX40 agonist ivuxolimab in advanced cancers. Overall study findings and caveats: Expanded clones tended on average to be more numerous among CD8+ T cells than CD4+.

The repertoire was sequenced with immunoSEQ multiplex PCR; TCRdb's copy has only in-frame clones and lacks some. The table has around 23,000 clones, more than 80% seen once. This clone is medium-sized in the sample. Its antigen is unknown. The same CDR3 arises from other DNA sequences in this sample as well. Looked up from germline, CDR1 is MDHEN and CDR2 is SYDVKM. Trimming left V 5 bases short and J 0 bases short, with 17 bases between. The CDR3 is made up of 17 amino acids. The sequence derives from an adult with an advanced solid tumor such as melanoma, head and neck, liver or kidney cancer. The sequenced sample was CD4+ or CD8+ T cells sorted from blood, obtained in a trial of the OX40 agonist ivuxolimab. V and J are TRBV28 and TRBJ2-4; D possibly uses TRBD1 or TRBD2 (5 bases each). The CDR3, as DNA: TGTGCCAGCAGTGTCCTCGGGACGACCCTAGCCAAAAACATTCAGTACTTC. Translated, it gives CASSVLGTTLAKNIQYF.